The sequence of this TCR beta chain was determined in a study of cytomegalovirus exposure and HLA in healthy donors. This clone was picked up a small number of times. This PCR relied on a set of 60 Vbeta primers and 13 Jbeta primers. The protocol was immunoSEQ multiplex PCR, while the TCRdb copy is restricted to in-frame clones and leaves out a portion. The sample records 150,000 to 200,000 clones, roughly four fifths being singletons. V shed 8 bases and J shed 0 bases, with 14 bases lying between them. This CDR3 is 15 amino acids long. Germline V gene data show CDR1 as MDHEN and CDR2 as SYDVKM. Material for sequencing was PBMCs. V and J are TRBV28 and TRBJ1-5; maybe TRBD1 (6 bases). The clonotype originates from a woman aged 18 to 35 in good health and CMV-seropositive. CDR3 protein: CASRIQGYSNQPQHF. The CDR3 DNA is TGTGCCAGCCGAATACAGGGATATAGCAATCAGCCCCAGCATTTT. Variable domain in full (rest from reference TRBV28 and TRBJ1-5): DVKVTQSSRYLVKRTGEKVFLECVQDMDHENMFWYRQDPGLGLRLIYFSYDVKMKEKGDIPEGYSVSREKKERFSLILESASTNQTSMYLCASRIQGYSNQPQHFGDGTRLSIL.